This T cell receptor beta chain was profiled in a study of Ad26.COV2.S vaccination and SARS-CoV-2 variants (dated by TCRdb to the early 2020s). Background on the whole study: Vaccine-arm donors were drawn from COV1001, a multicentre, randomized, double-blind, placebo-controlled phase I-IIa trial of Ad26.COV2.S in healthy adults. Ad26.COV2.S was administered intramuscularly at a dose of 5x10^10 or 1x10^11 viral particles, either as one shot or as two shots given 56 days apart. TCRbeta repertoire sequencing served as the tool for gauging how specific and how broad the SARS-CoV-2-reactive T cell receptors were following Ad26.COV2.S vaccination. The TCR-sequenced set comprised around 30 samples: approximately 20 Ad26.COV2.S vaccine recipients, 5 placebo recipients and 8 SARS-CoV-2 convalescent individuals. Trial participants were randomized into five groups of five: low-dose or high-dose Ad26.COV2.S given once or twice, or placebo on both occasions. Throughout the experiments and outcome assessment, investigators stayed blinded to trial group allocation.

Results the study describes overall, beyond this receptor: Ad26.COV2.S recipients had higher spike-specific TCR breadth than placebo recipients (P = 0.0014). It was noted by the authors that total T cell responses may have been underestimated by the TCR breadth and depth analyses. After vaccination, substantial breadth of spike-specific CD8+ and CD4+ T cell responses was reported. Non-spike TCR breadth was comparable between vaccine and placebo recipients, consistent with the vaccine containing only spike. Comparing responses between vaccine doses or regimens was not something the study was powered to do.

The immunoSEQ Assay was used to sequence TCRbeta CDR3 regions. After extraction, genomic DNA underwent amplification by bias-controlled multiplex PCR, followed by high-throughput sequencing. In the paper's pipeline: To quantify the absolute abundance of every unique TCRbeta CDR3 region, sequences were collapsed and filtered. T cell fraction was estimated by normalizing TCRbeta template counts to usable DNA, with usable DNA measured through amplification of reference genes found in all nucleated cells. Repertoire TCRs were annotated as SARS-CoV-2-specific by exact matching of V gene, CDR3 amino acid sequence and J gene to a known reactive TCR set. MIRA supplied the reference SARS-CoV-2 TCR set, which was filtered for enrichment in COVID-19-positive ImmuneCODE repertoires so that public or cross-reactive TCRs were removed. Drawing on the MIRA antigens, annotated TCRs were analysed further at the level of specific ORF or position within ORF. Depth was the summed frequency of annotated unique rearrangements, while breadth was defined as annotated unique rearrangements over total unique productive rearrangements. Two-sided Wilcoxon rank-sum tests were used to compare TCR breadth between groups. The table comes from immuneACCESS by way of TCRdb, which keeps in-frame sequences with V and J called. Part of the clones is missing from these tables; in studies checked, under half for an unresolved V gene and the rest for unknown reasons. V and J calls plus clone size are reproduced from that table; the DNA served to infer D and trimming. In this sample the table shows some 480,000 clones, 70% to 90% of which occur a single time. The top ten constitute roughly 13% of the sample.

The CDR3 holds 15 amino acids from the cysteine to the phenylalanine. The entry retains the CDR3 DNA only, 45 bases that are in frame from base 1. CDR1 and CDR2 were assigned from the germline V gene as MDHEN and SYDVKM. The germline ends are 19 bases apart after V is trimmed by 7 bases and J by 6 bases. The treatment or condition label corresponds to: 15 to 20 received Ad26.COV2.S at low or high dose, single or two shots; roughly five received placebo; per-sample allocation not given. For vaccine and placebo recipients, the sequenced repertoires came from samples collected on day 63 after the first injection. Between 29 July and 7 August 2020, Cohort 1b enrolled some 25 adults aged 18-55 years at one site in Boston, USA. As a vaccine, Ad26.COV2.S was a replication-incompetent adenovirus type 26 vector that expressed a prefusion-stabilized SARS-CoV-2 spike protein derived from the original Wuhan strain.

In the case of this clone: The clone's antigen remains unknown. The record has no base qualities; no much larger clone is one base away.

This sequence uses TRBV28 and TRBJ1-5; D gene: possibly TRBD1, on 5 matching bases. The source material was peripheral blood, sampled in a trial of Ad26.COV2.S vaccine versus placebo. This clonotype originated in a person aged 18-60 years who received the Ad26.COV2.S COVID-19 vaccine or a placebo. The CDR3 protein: CASTAGSLQGQPQHF. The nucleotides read TGTGCCAGCACCGCGGGCAGTCTCCAGGGTCAGCCCCAGCATTTT.